The rows below give T cell receptor beta chains drawn from one sample of a study of PD-1 blockade in classical Hodgkin lymphoma. Sequencing used immunoSEQ multiplex PCR; TCRdb keeps in-frame clones, though not all of them. The sample holds 130,000 to 150,000 clones, approximately 80% seen once. The material sequenced was peripheral blood mononuclear cells (PBMCs), taken before the second cycle of nivolumab. These receptors originate from a human donor with classical Hodgkin lymphoma. Each CDR3 is given with its conserved first and last residue. The order of the fields is CDR3 protein, CDR3 DNA, clone size, J gene, V gene, D gene. D genes are given only for firm matches. Clone size, where shown, is once, few, many, or a class for clones that have expanded.

CDR3: CASSTGQGAYGYTF; DNA: TGTGCCAGCAGTACTGGACAGGGGGCCTATGGCTACACCTTC; size: .; J: TRBJ1-2; V: TRBV28; D: TRBD1
CDR3: CASSLVRTISSGELFF; DNA: TGTGCCAGCAGCTTAGTTCGGACAATATCATCCGGGGAGCTGTTTTTT; size: .; J: TRBJ2-2; V: TRBV7-9; D: .
CDR3: CASRRQDEQFF; DNA: TGTGCCAGCAGGAGGCAAGATGAGCAGTTCTTC; size: few; J: TRBJ2-1; V: TRBV6-5; D: .
CDR3: CASSVNTGGAGAFF; DNA: TGTGCCAGCAGCGTTAACACAGGGGGCGCGGGAGCTTTCTTT; size: .; J: TRBJ1-1; V: TRBV7-2; D: TRBD1
CDR3: CASSRRLGVDYEQYF; DNA: TGCGCCAGCAGCCGTCGGCTGGGAGTTGACTACGAGCAGTACTTC; size: .; J: TRBJ2-7; V: TRBV4-1; D: .
CDR3: CSVEELGQGNEQYF; DNA: TGCAGCGTTGAAGAATTGGGACAGGGGAACGAGCAGTACTTC; size: many; J: TRBJ2-7; V: TRBV29-1; D: TRBD1
CDR3: CASSRSANTGELFF; DNA: TGTGCCAGCAGCCGAAGTGCGAACACCGGGGAGCTGTTTTTT; size: .; J: TRBJ2-2; V: TRBV5-5; D: .
CDR3: CASSQQGAGEVTQYF; DNA: TGTGCCAGCAGCCAACAGGGGGCGGGTGAGGTGACCCAGTACTTC; size: .; J: TRBJ2-5; V: TRBV4-2; D: TRBD1
CDR3: CASGSGYNNQPQHF; DNA: TGTGCTAGTGGTTCTGGGTATAACAATCAGCCCCAGCATTTT; size: .; J: TRBJ1-5; V: TRBV12-5; D: .
CDR3: CASSVVSSGNTIYF; DNA: TGTGCCAGCAGCGTAGTTAGCTCTGGAAACACCATATATTTT; size: .; J: TRBJ1-3; V: TRBV9; D: .
CDR3: CASSNPGLGYNEQFF; DNA: TGTGCCAGCAGCAATCCGGGACTGGGATACAATGAGCAGTTCTTC; size: .; J: TRBJ2-1; V: TRBV9; D: .
CDR3: CASSLLGDPYQPQHF; DNA: TGTGCCAGCAGTTTGTTGGGGGACCCATATCAGCCCCAGCATTTT; size: .; J: TRBJ1-5; V: TRBV27; D: .
CDR3: CASKDLDRGGYGYTF; DNA: TGTGCCAGTAAGGACCTGGACAGGGGTGGCTATGGCTACACCTTC; size: .; J: TRBJ1-2; V: TRBV19; D: TRBD1
CDR3: CASSADRGPNYGYTF; DNA: TGTGCCAGTAGTGCGGACAGGGGGCCTAACTATGGCTACACCTTC; size: .; J: TRBJ1-2; V: TRBV19; D: TRBD1
CDR3: CASSLGDAGGLRTDTQYF; DNA: TGTGCCAGCAGCTTAGGGGATGCGGGGGGCCTTCGCACAGATACGCAGTATTTT; size: .; J: TRBJ2-3; V: TRBV11-2; D: TRBD2
CDR3: CASSSGLAGGRSSYNEQFF; DNA: TGCGCCAGCAGCTCCGGACTAGCGGGGGGCCGGAGCTCCTACAATGAGCAGTTCTTC; size: .; J: TRBJ2-1; V: TRBV5-1; D: TRBD2
CDR3: CASNEVTNTEAFF; DNA: TGTGCCAGCAATGAGGTGACGAACACTGAAGCTTTCTTT; size: .; J: TRBJ1-1; V: TRBV28; D: .
CDR3: CASSQDRDSSSLLYF; DNA: TGCGCCAGCAGCCAAGACCGGGACTCCAGCTCCCTTTTATATTTT; size: .; J: TRBJ1-3; V: TRBV7-3; D: .
CDR3: CASSLTTFQETQYF; DNA: TGTGCCAGCAGTTTGACTACATTCCAAGAGACCCAGTACTTC; size: .; J: TRBJ2-5; V: TRBV2; D: .
CDR3: CASTEVTSGTQETQYF; DNA: TGCGCCAGCACCGAAGTGACTAGCGGAACCCAAGAGACCCAGTACTTC; size: .; J: TRBJ2-5; V: TRBV4-1; D: TRBD2
CDR3: CASSSPHEGSYEQYF; DNA: TGTGCCAGCAGTTCCCCTCACGAGGGCTCCTACGAGCAGTACTTC; size: few; J: TRBJ2-7; V: TRBV28; D: .
CDR3: CASSQRQGAGYEQYF; DNA: TGTGCCAGCAGCCAAAGACAGGGGGCTGGTTACGAGCAGTACTTC; size: .; J: TRBJ2-7; V: TRBV13; D: TRBD1
CDR3: CAIKGRAGGPDTQYF; DNA: TGTGCCATCAAAGGAAGAGCGGGAGGCCCAGATACGCAGTATTTT; size: .; J: TRBJ2-3; V: TRBV10-3; D: TRBD2